The text below deals with one T cell receptor (beta chain). This sample is part of a study of T cells in Graves' hyperthyroidism and ophthalmopathy. The CDR3 contains 11 residues. In germline, CDR1 is SGHTA, CDR2 FQGNSA. V lost 6 bases and J 4 bases, leaving 6 bases between the germline ends. Using RNA transcripts as the source, TCR beta CDR3 regions were amplified. First-round RT-PCR targeting the TCR CDR3 was performed with the HTBI primer set. MiXCR, run by TCRdb on the multiplex PCR reads, gives a single entry per CDR3 protein. This table holds hundreds of thousands of distinct CDR3 sequences, about 15% found once.

The V gene is TRBV7-2, the J gene TRBJ1-1; D gene ambiguous. The sequence was obtained from a young woman with Graves' hyperthyroidism. Sequencing was performed on blood. The DNA for the CDR3 is TGTACCAGCAGTTCTCTCACTGAAGCTTTCTTT. Translated: CTSSSLTEAFF.